The source of this TCR beta chain is a study of T and B cells in COVID-19 patients. V trimming: 2 bases; J trimming: 2 bases; junction bases outside the gene matches: 4. Germline lookup yields CDR1 MNHEY and CDR2 SMNVEV (reference sequence). CDR3 length equals 17 residues. Blood genomic DNA input for TRB amplification was about 250-550 ng. TRB rearrangements were amplified by multiplex PCR with BIOMED2 TRB-A/B primers. One entry per CDR3 protein, called by TCRdb with MiXCR from the multiplex PCR reads. The repertoire holds some 3,300 distinct CDR3 sequences, around a fifth seen once, with roughly a fifth in the top ten. This clonotype is deemed medium-sized.

This TCR was sampled from a human donor with active COVID-19. Sequenced sample: blood. The genes are TRBV27 and TRBJ2-7; 15 bases align to TRBD2. DNA for the CDR3: TGTGCCAGCAGTTTAGGACTAGCGGGAGGGAGAACCTACGAGCAGTACTTC. Translated: CASSLGLAGGRTYEQYF.